The T cell receptor beta chain described here comes from a study of monozygotic twins with inflammatory bowel disease. TCRdb reprocessed the 5' RACE reads, keeping one entry per CDR3 protein, no DNA. The sample has over 110,000 distinct CDR3 sequences; the top ten hold 2% to 2.5%. CDR1 is LNHDA, CDR2 SQIVND, per germline (reference sequence). The CDR3 loop spans 14 amino acids. Sequences were obtained from blood. This TCR was recovered from a human donor with ulcerative colitis or Crohn's disease, or a healthy co-twin of an affected twin (not recorded which). The V gene is TRBV19, the J gene TRBJ2-3; checking the TCRdb D call of TRBD2 is not possible without DNA. CDR3 amino acids: CATGLAGAPDTQYF. The variable domain in full, with the rest retrieved from reference TRBV19 and TRBJ2-3, is DGGITQSPKYLFRKEGQNVTLSCEQNLNHDAMYWYRQDPGQGLRLIYYSQIVNDFQKGDIAEGYSVSREKKESFPLTVTSAQKNPTAFYLCATGLAGAPDTQYFGPGTRLTVL.